This T cell receptor beta chain was observed in a study of cytomegalovirus exposure and HLA in healthy donors. Overall study results and limits: Altogether, around 160 TCR beta chains were recorded as cytomegalovirus-associated.

The CDR3 has 12 amino acids. The germline V gene encodes CDR1 SGHNT and CDR2 YYREEE (reference sequence). With 3 bases removed from V and 5 bases from J, the gap between germline ends came to 9 bases. With 60 Vbeta and 13 Jbeta primers, the PCR was carried out. Authors' analysis steps: It was a later analysis that counted around 85 million unique TCR beta chains, of which 9 million to 13 million were shared. The data were produced by immunoSEQ multiplex PCR, yet TCRdb's version contains in-frame clones alone and is incomplete. V and J calls and clone size are those listed in that table; D and trimming were worked out from the DNA. Counted here are some 36,000 clones, over 60% occurring once; the ten biggest clones make up over 6.5%. As for this clone: As yet, its antigen is unknown.

Sequenced: PBMCs. The chain carries TRBV5-4 and TRBJ2-7; a weak D match, TRBD1 (6 bases). The receptor was isolated from a man aged 30 to 45 in good health and CMV-seronegative. CDR3 coding DNA: TGTGCCAGCAGCTCCTGGGGGCACGAGCAGTACTTC. Its translation: CASSSWGHEQYF.